This TCR beta chain was captured in a study of blood T cells in healthy people across ages. A second PCR of roughly 6 to 12 cycles used a sample-barcoded 5' primer and a J-beta primer mix. TCRdb used MiXCR to reprocess the 5' RACE reads, holding one entry per CDR3 protein. The top ten clones hold approximately 0.7% of a sample with around 1,000,000 distinct CDR3 sequences, 20% to 25% of them seen once. It was around 10 milliliters of peripheral blood that were drawn from each donor. Total RNA amounts of at least 6 micrograms were extracted per sample. The same data also contributed to another study, on T cells of mothers and their children. From that second work: During the second PCR, the M1S primer introduced sample barcodes along with 2-4 random nucleotides. Nobody spotted any persistent microchimeric T cell clones.

The sequence was obtained from a girl aged 2 to 10 in good health. The specimen sequenced was blood.

The CDR3 is CSARVGGTGGNTEAFF. The DNA for the CDR3 is TGCAGTGCTAGAGTAGGGGGGACAGGAGGGAACACTGAAGCTTTCTTT. The V call is TRBV20-1, the J call TRBJ1-1; 8 bases match TRBD1. V lost 1 base and J lost 1; bases outside the gene matches: 8. The CDR3 is made up of 16 amino acids. The germline V gene encodes CDR1 DFQATT and CDR2 SNEGSKA (reference sequence).